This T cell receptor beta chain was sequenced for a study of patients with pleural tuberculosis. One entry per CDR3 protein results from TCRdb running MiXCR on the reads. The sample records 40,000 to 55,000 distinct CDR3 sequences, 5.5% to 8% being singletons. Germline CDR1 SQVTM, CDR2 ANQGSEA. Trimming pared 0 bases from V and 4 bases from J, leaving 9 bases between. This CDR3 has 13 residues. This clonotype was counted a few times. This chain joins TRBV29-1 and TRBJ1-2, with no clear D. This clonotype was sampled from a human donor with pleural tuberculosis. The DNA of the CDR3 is TGCAGCGTTGAAGATGAGGGCCCCTATGGCTACACCTTC. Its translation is CSVEDEGPYGYTF.